The 13 T cell receptor beta chains given below trace back to one sample, sequenced in a study of cytomegalovirus exposure and HLA in healthy donors. Vbeta (60) and Jbeta (13) primers were used in the PCR. This table comes from immunoSEQ multiplex PCR, and its TCRdb copy is limited to in-frame clones, with some not included. Seen in this sample are 30,000 to 40,000 clones; the ten most common clones hold more than 8%. Sequencing used PBMCs. The receptor source for this set is a man aged 40-49 years in good health and CMV-seropositive.

The J gene is TRBJ1-1, the V gene TRBV19, with D perhaps matching TRBD1 (5 bases). The V gene lost 7 bases and the J gene lost 3 bases, with 15 bases spanning the gap. There are 14 residues in the CDR3. The germline gives CDR1 LNHDA, CDR2 SQIVND (reference sequence). CDR3 sequence: CASTPGIFYTEAFF. The CDR3 nucleotides are TGTGCCAGTACTCCAGGGATATTCTACACTGAAGCTTTCTTT. The whole variable domain, remainder taken from reference TRBV19 and TRBJ1-1, is DGGITQSPKYLFRKEGQNVTLSCEQNLNHDAMYWYRQDPGQGLRLIYYSQIVNDFQKGDIAEGYSVSREKKESFPLTVTSAQKNPTAFYLCASTPGIFYTEAFFGQGTRLTVV.

CDR3 coding DNA: TGTGCCAGCAGCTTAGGGGCAGCGGGAGGGGGCCAAGAGACCCAGTACTTC. This translates into CASSLGAAGGGQETQYF. The chain has TRBV7-9 and TRBJ2-5; TRBD2 aligns across 10 bases. CDR3 length: 17 residues. Germline trimming cut 1 base from V and 1 base from J; bases unmatched to any gene: 6. Germline CDR1 is SEHNR and CDR2 is FQNEAQ (reference sequence). Using reference TRBV7-9 and TRBJ2-5 for the parts outside the CDR3, the full variable domain is DTGVSQNPRHKITKRGQNVTFRCDPISEHNRLYWYRQTLGQGPEFLTYFQNEAQLEKSRLLSDRFSAERPKGSFSTLEIQRTEQGDSAMYLCASSLGAAGGGQETQYFGPGTRLLVL.

The chain is built from TRBV5-1 and TRBJ2-5, with 7 bases lining up with TRBD2. Trimming removed 1 base from V and 5 bases from J; junction bases left unmatched: 20. The CDR3 is 19 amino acids. From germline, CDR1 is SGHRS and CDR2 YFSETQ. The CDR3 region is CASSLLSPLRTGGHETQYF. The CDR3 bases are TGCGCCAGCAGCTTGCTGTCTCCCCTAAGGACGGGAGGCCATGAGACCCAGTACTTC.

The V gene is TRBV9, the J gene TRBJ2-3; D is uncertain. Germline values: CDR1 SGDLS, CDR2 YYNGEE. V lost 7 bases and J lost 0, with 15 bases in between. The CDR3 consists of 15 residues. CDR3 protein: CASRKTGFSTDTQYF. The DNA of the CDR3 is TGTGCCAGCCGGAAGACTGGATTTAGCACAGATACGCAGTATTTT.

The chain recombines TRBV29-1 with TRBJ1-4; 7 nucleotides align to TRBD1. Trimming cost V 4 bases and J 2 bases; bases outside gene matches: 1. Germline CDR1 and CDR2: SQVTM and ANQGSEA. The CDR3 length is 13 residues. The CDR3 DNA follows: TGCAGCGTTGCGGACAGGACTAATGAAAAACTGTTTTTT. As protein: CSVADRTNEKLFF. The variable domain in full, with the rest retrieved from reference TRBV29-1 and TRBJ1-4, is SAVISQKPSRDICQRGTSLTIQCQVDSQVTMMFWYRQQPGQSLTLIATANQGSEATYESGFVIDKFPISRPNLTFSTLTVSNMSPEDSSIYLCSVADRTNEKLFFGSGTQLSVL.

The rearrangement joins TRBV7-9 to TRBJ2-7; 7 bases are shared with TRBD2. Looked up from germline, CDR1 is SEHNR and CDR2 is FQNEAQ (reference sequence). V dropped 5 bases and J dropped 2; count of bases not matched to a gene: 6. The CDR3 covers 14 residues. The CDR3 bases are TGTGCCAGCAGCCCTCCGGGAGGCACCTACGAGCAGTACTTC. It translates to CASSPPGGTYEQYF. Based on the CDR3 plus reference TRBV7-9 and TRBJ2-7, the full variable domain is DTGVSQNPRHKITKRGQNVTFRCDPISEHNRLYWYRQTLGQGPEFLTYFQNEAQLEKSRLLSDRFSAERPKGSFSTLEIQRTEQGDSAMYLCASSPPGGTYEQYFGPGTRLTVT.

J is TRBJ2-7 and V is TRBV7-9; 10 positions match TRBD1. J gave up 2 bases and V 4 bases, and 5 bases lay outside the gene matches. Germline CDR1 is SEHNR and CDR2 is FQNEAQ (reference sequence). This CDR3 is 15 amino acids long. CDR3 sequence reads: CASSSPTGGAYEQYF. DNA of the CDR3: TGTGCCAGCAGCTCGCCGACAGGGGGCGCCTACGAGCAGTACTTC.

Written as DNA, the CDR3 is TGTGCCAGTACTGATCCGGGACAGGGCGACAAATCTGGAAACACCATATATTTT. Translated, it gives CASTDPGQGDKSGNTIYF. The genes are TRBV19 and TRBJ1-3; 9 bases map to TRBD1. This CDR3 is built from 18 residues. After removal of 7 bases from V and 1 base from J, the junction contained 14 bases not matched to a gene. The germline V gene encodes CDR1 LNHDA and CDR2 SQIVND (reference sequence). Complete variable domain (other parts from reference TRBV19 and TRBJ1-3): DGGITQSPKYLFRKEGQNVTLSCEQNLNHDAMYWYRQDPGQGLRLIYYSQIVNDFQKGDIAEGYSVSREKKESFPLTVTSAQKNPTAFYLCASTDPGQGDKSGNTIYFGEGSWLTVV.

The chain carries TRBV4-2 and TRBJ2-3; maybe TRBD1 (6 bases). CDR3 size: 15 residues. Germline CDR1 and CDR2: LGHNA and YNFKEQ. Trimming left V 1 base short and J 2 bases short, with 10 bases between. Written as DNA, the CDR3 is TGTGCCAGCAGCCAAGTAGGGGGATCCACAGATACGCAGTATTTT. This encodes CASSQVGGSTDTQYF.

The genes are TRBV19 and TRBJ1-3; D call uncertain. This CDR3 region has 14 residues. V lost 2 bases to trimming and J lost 2 bases, with 7 bases between them. The V gene's germline CDR1 is LNHDA and CDR2 SQIVND (reference sequence). CDR3 DNA: TGTGCCAGTAGTATAACCGGGGCTGGAAACACCATATATTTT. It specifies CASSITGAGNTIYF.

The rearrangement joins TRBV10-1 to TRBJ2-3; D is uncertain. Trimming left V 3 bases short and J 4 bases short, with 8 bases between. Germline-derived CDR1 and CDR2 are WNHNN and SYGVQD (reference sequence). The CDR3 spans 13 residues. CDR3 amino acids: CASSESSPDTQYF. CDR3 sequence (DNA): TGCGCCAGCAGTGAAAGTAGCCCAGATACGCAGTATTTT.

The chain links TRBV7-9 to TRBJ1-2; no reliable D call. Per the germline V gene, CDR1 is SEHNR and CDR2 is FQNEAQ (reference sequence). The CDR3 has 13 amino acids. V gave up 5 bases and J gave up 7 bases, with 14 bases separating them. Here the CDR3 reads CASSPMVRGGYTF. The CDR3 DNA follows: TGTGCCAGCAGCCCTATGGTCCGGGGTGGCTACACCTTC.

The gene calls are TRBV4-1 and TRBJ2-7; 11 bases are shared with TRBD2. Germline V gene lookup returns CDR1 MGHRA and CDR2 YSYEKL. The CDR3 is 15 residues long. J was trimmed by 4 bases and V by 2 bases; bases with no gene match: 4. For the CDR3, the DNA is TGCGCCAGCAGCCAAATAGCGGGAGGGCCTTACGAGCAGTACTTC. It specifies CASSQIAGGPYEQYF.